This record looks at one T cell receptor (beta chain) sequence and its context. A read error may account for a junction end that differs from germline. Profiling relied on immunoSEQ multiplex PCR, and the TCRdb table lists in-frame clones only, not all of them. In the table there are about 150,000 clones, approximately 90% of which are singletons. The data were taken from a study of T cell responses to AZD1222 COVID-19 vaccine. The TCR sequence derives from an adult in good health. The sample consisted of peripheral blood, taken on day 0 of AZD1222 vaccination.

The CDR3 here is CASSYLGTSGKVEQFF. CDR3 bases: TGTGCCAGCAGCTACTTAGGGACTAGCGGGAAGGTTGAGCAGTTCTTC. The chain has TRBV6-5 and TRBJ2-1, with TRBD2 matching 13 bases. CDR3 length: 16 residues. CDR1 and CDR2 from the germline V gene are MNHEY and SVGAGI.